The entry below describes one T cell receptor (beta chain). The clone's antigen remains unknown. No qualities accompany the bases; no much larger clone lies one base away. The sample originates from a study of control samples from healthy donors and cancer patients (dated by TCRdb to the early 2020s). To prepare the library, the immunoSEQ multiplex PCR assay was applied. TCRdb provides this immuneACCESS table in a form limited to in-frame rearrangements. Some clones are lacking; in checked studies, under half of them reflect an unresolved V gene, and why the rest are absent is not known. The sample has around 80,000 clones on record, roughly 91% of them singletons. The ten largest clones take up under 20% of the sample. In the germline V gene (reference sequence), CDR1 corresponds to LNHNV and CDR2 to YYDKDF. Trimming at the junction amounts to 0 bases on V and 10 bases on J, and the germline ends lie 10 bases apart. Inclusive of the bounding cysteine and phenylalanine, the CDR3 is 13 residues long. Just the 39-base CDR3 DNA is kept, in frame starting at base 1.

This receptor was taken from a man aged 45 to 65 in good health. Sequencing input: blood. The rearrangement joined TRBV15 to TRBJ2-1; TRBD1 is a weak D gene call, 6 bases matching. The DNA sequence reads TGTGCCACCAGCAGAGAGGGGACAATGGAGCAGTTCTTC. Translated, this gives CATSREGTMEQFF.